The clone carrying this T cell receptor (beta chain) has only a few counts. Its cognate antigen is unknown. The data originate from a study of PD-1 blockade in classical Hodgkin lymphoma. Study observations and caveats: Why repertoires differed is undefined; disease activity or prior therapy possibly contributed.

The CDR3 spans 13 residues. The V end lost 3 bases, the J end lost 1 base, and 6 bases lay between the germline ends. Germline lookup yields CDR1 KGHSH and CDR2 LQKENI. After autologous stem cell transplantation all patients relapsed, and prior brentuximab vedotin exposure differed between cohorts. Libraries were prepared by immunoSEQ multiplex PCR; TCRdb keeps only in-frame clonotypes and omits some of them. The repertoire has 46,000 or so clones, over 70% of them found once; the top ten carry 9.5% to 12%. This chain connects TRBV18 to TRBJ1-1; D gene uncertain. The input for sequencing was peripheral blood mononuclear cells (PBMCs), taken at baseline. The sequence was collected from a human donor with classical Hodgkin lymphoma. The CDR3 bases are TGTGCCAGCTCACCGCTAGGGAACACTGAAGCTTTCTTT. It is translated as CASSPLGNTEAFF. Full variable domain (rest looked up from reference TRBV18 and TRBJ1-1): NAGVMQNPRHLVRRRGQEARLRCSPMKGHSHVYWYRQLPEEGLKFMVYLQKENIIDESGMPKERFSAEFPKEGPSILRIQQVVRGDSAAYFCASSPLGNTEAFFGQGTRLTVV.